These 24 T cell receptor beta chains originate from one sample sequenced in a study of OX40 agonist ivuxolimab in advanced cancers. Libraries were prepared by immunoSEQ multiplex PCR; TCRdb keeps only in-frame clonotypes and omits some of them. This sample yields 45,000 to 65,000 clones, of which about 80% are seen a single time; around 2.9% belongs to the top ten. Sequencing used CD4+ or CD8+ T cells sorted from blood, obtained in a trial of the OX40 agonist ivuxolimab. The receptors were sampled from an adult with an advanced solid tumor such as melanoma, head and neck, liver or kidney cancer.

The chain carries TRBV2 and TRBJ2-1; unclear D gene. The germline gives CDR1 SNHLY, CDR2 FYNNEI. Trimming removed 1 base from V and 1 base from J, with 8 bases in between. This CDR3 comprises 15 residues. CDR3 sequence: CASSEGHLSYNEQFF. The CDR3 nucleotides read TGTGCCAGCAGTGAAGGGCACCTTTCCTACAATGAGCAGTTCTTC.

This sequence joins TRBV7-2 and TRBJ1-4; unclear D gene. V was shortened by 5 bases and J by 7 bases, with 8 bases between the two germline ends. There are 12 residues in the CDR3. Germline V gene lookup returns CDR1 SGHTA and CDR2 FQGNSA. The CDR3 sequence is CASSVRTEKLFF. In DNA form, the CDR3 reads TGTGCCAGCAGCGTCCGAACTGAAAAACTGTTTTTT.

The chain has TRBV5-4 and TRBJ2-3, with D hard to call. Per the germline V gene, CDR1 is SGHNT and CDR2 is YYREEE (reference sequence). The length of the CDR3 is 12 residues. V was pared by 0 bases and J by 6 bases, with 5 bases between. The CDR3 DNA sequence: TGTGCCAGCAGCTTGGCCTTGGATACGCAGTATTTT. It yields the protein CASSLALDTQYF.

For the CDR3, the DNA is TGTGCCAGCAGCTTAGACACAGGGGGGCTTACTGAAGCTTTCTTT. Translation gives CASSLDTGGLTEAFF. The chain recombines TRBV11-3 with TRBJ1-1; 8 bases agree with TRBD1. This CDR3 has 15 amino acids. In germline, CDR1 is SGHNT, CDR2 YENEEA. V lost 0 bases, J lost 5 bases, and 5 bases stayed unmatched.

J is TRBJ1-5 and V is TRBV7-9; D unresolved. V lost 5 bases, J lost 1 base, and 12 bases lay in between. Germline V gene lookup returns CDR1 SEHNR and CDR2 FQNEAQ (reference sequence). The CDR3 runs 15 residues. The CDR3 DNA reads as TGTGCCAGCAGCAGTACGGGGTTGAGCAATCAGCCCCAGCATTTT. Its protein product is CASSSTGLSNQPQHF.

This clone was seen a few times. This chain uses TRBV27 with TRBJ2-3; 10 bases are a match to TRBD2. The germline gives CDR1 MNHEY, CDR2 SMNVEV (reference sequence). The CDR3 runs 15 residues. Trimming took 4 bases from V and 3 from J; bases not matched to a gene: 4. Here the CDR3 reads CASSSRAGGTDTQYF. For the CDR3, the DNA is TGTGCCAGCAGTTCCCGAGCGGGGGGGACAGATACGCAGTATTTT.

This chain uses TRBV6-8 with TRBJ2-7; 9 bases match TRBD1. Germline CDR1 and CDR2: MNHGY and SAAAGT. There are 13 residues in the CDR3. With V trimmed by 6 bases and J by 1 base, 1 base remained unmatched. CDR3: CASRDRGSYEQYF. The CDR3 DNA reads TGTGCCAGCAGGGACAGGGGTTCCTACGAGCAGTACTTC.

The V call is TRBV5-4, the J call TRBJ2-1, with D possibly being TRBD2 (6 bases). This CDR3 is built from 14 residues. V lost 4 bases and J 5 bases, leaving 13 bases between the germline ends. Germline CDR1 and CDR2: SGHNT and YYREEE (reference sequence). CDR3 nucleotide sequence: TGTGCCAGCAGCCTGGGCGGGGTTAACAATGAGCAGTTCTTC. It yields the protein CASSLGGVNNEQFF.

The genes are TRBV6-6 and TRBJ1-2, with 7 positions matching TRBD1. The germline V gene has CDR1 MNHNY and CDR2 SVGAGI (reference sequence). CDR3 length equals 13 residues. The CDR3 nucleotides read TGTTCCCTCGGGAGGGGGCGCGAAGATGGCTACACCTTC. Translation gives CSLGRGREDGYTF.

The chain uses TRBV11-3 and TRBJ2-1; 11 bases align to TRBD2. Losses at the gene ends were 5 bases for V and 8 bases for J; bases not matched to a gene: 11. CDR1 SGHNT and CDR2 YENEEA come from the germline V gene. This CDR3 is 16 amino acids long. CDR3 sequence (DNA): TGTGCCAGCAGCGCCTTAATTAGCGGGGGGGCCGATGAGCAGTTCTTC. Residues: CASSALISGGADEQFF.

The chain recombines TRBV7-9 with TRBJ2-1; unclear D gene. The ends were cut back, 7 bases at V and 3 bases at J, with 7 bases in the middle. Germline V gene sequence: CDR1 SEHNR, CDR2 FQNEAQ (reference sequence). The CDR3 sequence is 12 residues long. This CDR3 reads CASNALYNEQFF. CDR3 bases: TGTGCCAGCAATGCCCTCTACAATGAGCAGTTCTTC.

This clone has only a few counts. The CDR3 region is CASSRGRLNEQFF. The DNA of the CDR3 is TGTGCCAGCAGCCGGGGCCGGCTGAATGAGCAGTTCTTC. The chain joins TRBV7-2 to TRBJ2-1; the D gene could be TRBD1 or TRBD2 (5 bases each). CDR1 is SGHTA, CDR2 FQGNSA, per germline. The length of the CDR3 is 13 residues. Trimming took 5 bases from V and 7 from J, leaving 12 bases between them.

The V call is TRBV19, the J call TRBJ2-7; 10 bases match TRBD1. J lost 5 bases, V lost 3 bases, and 4 bases had no gene match. CDR1 and CDR2 (germline): LNHDA, SQIVND (reference sequence). The CDR3 spans 14 residues. In nucleotides, the CDR3 is TGTGCCAGTAGTATGGACAGGGGGTGGGACGAGCAGTACTTC. This codes for CASSMDRGWDEQYF. Supplemented by reference TRBV19 and TRBJ2-7, the full variable domain reads DGGITQSPKYLFRKEGQNVTLSCEQNLNHDAMYWYRQDPGQGLRLIYYSQIVNDFQKGDIAEGYSVSREKKESFPLTVTSAQKNPTAFYLCASSMDRGWDEQYFGPGTRLTVT.

This chain connects TRBV19 to TRBJ2-2; 7 positions match TRBD1. This CDR3 has 14 residues. Germline assignment: CDR1 LNHDA and CDR2 SQIVND (reference sequence). Trimming took 9 bases from V and 7 from J; bases not matched to a gene: 11. The CDR3 DNA is TGTGCCAGCAAGCTGACAGGGCGGAACGGGGAGCTGTTTTTT. Translation: CASKLTGRNGELFF.

The chain recombines TRBV4-2 with TRBJ2-5; D is possibly TRBD2 (7 bases). Looked up from germline, CDR1 is LGHNA and CDR2 is YNFKEQ. Deletions cut 4 bases from V and 5 bases from J, with 14 bases between. This CDR3 contains 14 residues. CDR3 amino acids: CASSPRGGGETQYF. Written as DNA, the CDR3 is TGTGCCAGCAGCCCAAGAGGGGGGGGTGAGACCCAGTACTTC.

The genes are TRBV19 and TRBJ1-2; D is undetermined. V was trimmed by 4 bases and J by 9 bases, leaving 18 bases between them. The CDR3 is made up of 14 amino acids. CDR1 and CDR2 (germline): LNHDA, SQIVND (reference sequence). In DNA, the CDR3 is TGTGCCAGTAGTACTCAAGGTGACTTGAGGAGCTACACCTTC. Residues: CASSTQGDLRSYTF. Based on the CDR3 plus reference TRBV19 and TRBJ1-2, the full variable domain is DGGITQSPKYLFRKEGQNVTLSCEQNLNHDAMYWYRQDPGQGLRLIYYSQIVNDFQKGDIAEGYSVSREKKESFPLTVTSAQKNPTAFYLCASSTQGDLRSYTFGSGTRLTVV.

CDR3 DNA sequence: TGTGCCAGCAGTCGGCGTACAGGGCACCAAGAGACCCAGTACTTC. Amino acids: CASSRRTGHQETQYF. The J gene is TRBJ2-5, the V gene TRBV28; a weak D match, TRBD1 (6 bases). The CDR3 has 15 residues. CDR1 and CDR2 from the germline V gene are MDHEN and SYDVKM. Trimming took 5 bases from V and 0 from J, leaving 13 bases between them.

The chain has TRBV7-9 and TRBJ2-7; the D is unclear. Germline V CDR1 and CDR2: SEHNR, FQNEAQ (reference sequence). The CDR3 covers 12 residues. V was clipped by 3 bases and J by 6 bases, with 9 bases between them. The CDR3: CASSLVKGEQYF. CDR3 nucleotide sequence: TGTGCCAGCAGCTTGGTAAAGGGCGAGCAGTACTTC.

This clone was counted a single time. This sample includes further DNA sequences coding for the same CDR3. The chain carries TRBV6-5 and TRBJ1-2; D ambiguous. The V and J ends lost 0 bases and 6 bases respectively, with 8 bases between them. Germline CDR1 and CDR2: MNHEY and SVGAGI. This CDR3 has 13 amino acids. DNA for the CDR3: TGTGCCAGCAGTTACTCAACCGGGGATGGCTACACCTTC. This codes for CASSYSTGDGYTF.

Points on this clone: At the DNA level, this CDR3 is encoded by other sequences in the same sample as well. V and J are TRBV27 and TRBJ1-1; weak D call: TRBD1 (5 bases). This CDR3 comprises 13 residues. Between the trimmed V and J ends, which lost 2 bases and 4 bases, there was a span of 8 bases. Germline values: CDR1 MNHEY, CDR2 SMNVEV (reference sequence). CDR3: CASSLRGSTEAFF. The CDR3 nucleotides are TGTGCCAGCAGTTTAAGGGGAAGCACTGAAGCTTTCTTT.

This chain uses TRBV11-2 with TRBJ2-3, with D possibly being TRBD1 (6 bases). The CDR3 spans 15 residues. Germline V gene data show CDR1 as SGHAT and CDR2 as FQNNGV. V lost 0 bases and J lost 8, with 15 bases in between. CDR3 DNA sequence: TGTGCCAGCAGCTTAGATCGTGATCAGGGGCTTACGCAGTATTTT. Encoded protein: CASSLDRDQGLTQYF.

The V call is TRBV11-2, the J call TRBJ2-5; 8 positions agree with TRBD1. J gave up 4 bases and V 5 bases, and 9 bases lay outside the gene matches. The CDR3 loop spans 15 amino acids. Germline V gene data show CDR1 as SGHAT and CDR2 as FQNNGV. CDR3 sequence (DNA): TGTGCCAGCAGCCCAGGGGGCAGGGGCGGAGAGACCCAGTACTTC. Translated, it gives CASSPGGRGGETQYF.

The rearrangement uses TRBV6-1 and TRBJ1-4, with D perhaps matching TRBD1 (6 bases). V was pared by 6 bases and J by 8 bases, with 16 bases between. From germline, CDR1 is MNHNS and CDR2 SASEGT. The CDR3 has 14 amino acids. CDR3 bases: TGTGCCAGCAGCGACAGGAGGGGACTAGAAAAACTGTTTTTT. It translates to CASSDRRGLEKLFF.

Notes on this clone: At the DNA level, this CDR3 is encoded by other sequences in the same sample as well. The rearrangement joins TRBV9 to TRBJ2-3; no clear D gene. V gave up 3 bases and J gave up 6 bases, with 14 bases separating them. The V gene's germline CDR1 is SGDLS and CDR2 YYNGEE. The CDR3 consists of 14 residues. The CDR3 spells CASSGGRAGDTQYF. Here the CDR3 DNA reads TGTGCCAGCAGCGGGGGTCGGGCAGGCGATACGCAGTATTTT.